This T cell receptor beta chain was captured by sequencing in a study of T cells expressing NK-cell markers. Study-level results: The share of CD8+ T cells held by dominant NKG2C+ clonotypes was about 1.0-7.5% in about six donors.

Concerning this clonotype: The target antigen is unknown.

TCRdb reprocessed the 5' RACE reads, keeping one entry per CDR3 protein, no DNA. The repertoire table contains about 550,000 distinct CDR3 sequences. The germline V gene encodes CDR1 SQVTM and CDR2 ANQGSEA. This CDR3 has 11 residues. This sequence was found in a man younger than 30 in good health. This chain joins TRBV29-1 and TRBJ1-2; TCRdb calls TRBD1, which cannot be checked without DNA. The specimen was blood T cells: a sorted CD56 or NKG2C T cell subset, CD4+ or CD8+ T cells, or bulk PBMC T cells (not recorded which). CDR3 amino acids: CSVDYKRTVTF.